A single TCR beta chain is shown here with its context. Its target is unknown. Trimming cost V 5 bases and J 3 bases; bases outside gene matches: 7. CDR3 length equals 15 residues. Germline CDR1 and CDR2: MDHEN and SYDVKM. This sample is drawn from a study of cytotoxic CD8 clonotypes in ibrutinib-treated CLL. Sequencing used immunoSEQ multiplex PCR; TCRdb keeps in-frame clones, though not all of them. This repertoire shows about 27,000 clones, roughly 69% found once; its top ten account for approximately 53%. Findings and caveats of the study: Public clonotypes were rare and shrank or held steady on treatment.

The sequence derives from a human donor with chronic lymphocytic leukemia. The material was PBMCs, obtained after 24 months of ibrutinib treatment. The chain carries TRBV28 and TRBJ2-1; TRBD1 aligns across 7 bases. CDR3 protein: CASSNIRDSYNEQFF. The CDR3 DNA sequence: TGTGCCAGCAGTAATATCCGGGACAGCTACAATGAGCAGTTCTTC. The full variable domain, rest sourced from reference TRBV28 and TRBJ2-1, is DVKVTQSSRYLVKRTGEKVFLECVQDMDHENMFWYRQDPGLGLRLIYFSYDVKMKEKGDIPEGYSVSREKKERFSLILESASTNQTSMYLCASSNIRDSYNEQFFGPGTRLTVL.